This entry lists 14 T cell receptor beta chains sequenced from one sample in a study of patients and donors after allogeneic stem cell transplantation. Each CDR3 protein is one row after TCRdb ran MiXCR on the RT-PCR reads. The top ten clones hold 50% to 65% of a sample with about 150,000 distinct CDR3 sequences, approximately 37% of them seen once. Source material: blood, either unsorted or a sorted T cell fraction (not recorded which). Every receptor here comes from a human donor who was either an allogeneic HSCT recipient or a stem cell or donor lymphocyte infusion donor (not recorded which). It is not recorded whose cells these are; they may come from a transplant donor.

The sample holds a few counts of this clonotype. The rearrangement joins TRBV7-3 to TRBJ1-3; no clear D. The CDR3 contains 14 residues. Germline V lookup: CDR1 SGHTA, CDR2 FQGTGA. V lost 5 bases and J lost 2, with 10 bases in between. The CDR3 bases are TGTGCCAGCAGCCCGGACGCAACTGGAAACACCATATATTTT. It is translated as CASSPDATGNTIYF. Drawing the rest from reference TRBV7-3 and TRBJ1-3, the complete variable domain is GAGVSQTPSNKVTEKGKYVELRCDPISGHTALYWYRQSLGQGPEFLIYFQGTGAADDSGLPNDRFFAVRPEGSVSTLKIQRTERGDSAVYLCASSPDATGNTIYFGEGSWLTVV.

The chain carries TRBV20-1 and TRBJ1-6; 11 nucleotides line up with TRBD1. The CDR3 runs to 13 residues. Germline V gene lookup returns CDR1 DFQATT and CDR2 SNEGSKA (reference sequence). V lost 5 bases to trimming and J lost 7 bases; unmatched junction nucleotides: 1. CDR3: CSAGDRGNSPLHF. CDR3 bases: TGCAGTGCTGGGGACAGGGGGAATTCACCCCTCCACTTT.

The chain couples TRBV5-6 to TRBJ1-2; 7 nucleotides agree with TRBD1. The CDR3 is 13 residues long. The J segment lost 8 bases and the V segment lost 2 bases, leaving 6 bases of the junction unmatched. Germline V gene data show CDR1 as SGHDT and CDR2 as YYEEEE. CDR3 DNA sequence: TGTGCCAGCAGCTTCTTGACAGGGAACGGCTACACCTTC. Protein product: CASSFLTGNGYTF.

The chain couples TRBV12-3 or TRBV12-4 to TRBJ2-1; D not resolved. This CDR3 region has 15 residues. Trimming shortened V by 3 bases and J by 6 bases, and 15 bases separated the two germline ends. CDR3 coding DNA: TGTGCCAGCAGTTTGTGGGCCGCATCCCCCAATGAGCAGTTCTTC. Amino acids: CASSLWAASPNEQFF.

The rearrangement uses TRBV12-3 or TRBV12-4 and TRBJ1-1, with TRBD1 matching 7 bases. With 6 bases clipped from V and 5 bases from J, the junction kept 9 bases outside the gene matches. The CDR3 is 14 amino acids. Here the CDR3 DNA reads TGTGCCAGCAGGCCTACAGGGGTTCCAACTGAAGCTTTCTTT. Protein product: CASRPTGVPTEAFF.

This clonotype appeared a few times. The rearrangement links TRBV28 to TRBJ2-1, with 10 nucleotides matching TRBD1. From germline, CDR1 is MDHEN and CDR2 SYDVKM. J was trimmed by 6 bases and V by 4 bases; bases with no gene match: 6. The CDR3 is made up of 15 amino acids. The CDR3 loop reads CASSSPWTGGNEQFF. In nucleotides, the CDR3 is TGTGCCAGCAGTTCGCCTTGGACAGGGGGCAATGAGCAGTTCTTC. The variable domain in full, with the rest retrieved from reference TRBV28 and TRBJ2-1, is DVKVTQSSRYLVKRTGEKVFLECVQDMDHENMFWYRQDPGLGLRLIYFSYDVKMKEKGDIPEGYSVSREKKERFSLILESASTNQTSMYLCASSSPWTGGNEQFFGPGTRLTVL.

This clonotype occurred a few times. V and J are TRBV9 and TRBJ1-2; D is uncertain. The CDR3 extends over 14 amino acids. Trimming took off 0 bases at V and 4 bases at J, with 10 bases between the two ends. Per germline, CDR1 SGDLS and CDR2 YYNGEE. The CDR3: CASSVEGRSYGYTF. In nucleotides, the CDR3 is TGTGCCAGCAGCGTAGAGGGCAGATCCTATGGCTACACCTTC.

In this sample, this clonotype turned up a few times. J is TRBJ1-1 and V is TRBV12-3 or TRBV12-4; the match to TRBD1 covers 9 bases. With 3 bases clipped from V and 1 base from J, the junction kept 3 bases outside the gene matches. This CDR3 is 15 amino acids long. DNA of the CDR3: TGTGCCAGCAGTTTTTGGGGACAGGGGAACACTGAAGCTTTCTTT. This sequence encodes CASSFWGQGNTEAFF.

This sequence joins TRBV12-3 or TRBV12-4 and TRBJ1-3; TRBD1 is a possible D gene (5 bases). Trimming stripped 5 bases from V and 14 bases from J, with 19 bases between. This CDR3 spans 13 amino acids. CDR3 amino acids: CASSRDAESRVYF. In nucleotides, the CDR3 is TGTGCCAGCAGTCGGGACGCCGAAAGCCGGGTATATTTT.

V is TRBV4-3 and J is TRBJ2-2; TRBD2 matches at 8 bases. The CDR3 covers 18 residues. V shed 0 bases, J shed 2 bases, and the junction held 8 bases outside the gene matches. Germline CDR1 and CDR2: LGHNA and YSLEER. CDR3 DNA sequence: TGCGCCAGCAGCCAAGACCCAGGATTAGCGGGAAACACCGGGGAGCTGTTTTTT. This sequence encodes CASSQDPGLAGNTGELFF.

This clonotype was detected only once. The chain employs TRBV29-1 and TRBJ2-3, with TRBD2 matching 9 bases. This CDR3 has 16 residues. The ends lost 3 bases at V and 0 bases at J; junction bases unmatched: 7. Germline V gene data show CDR1 as SQVTM and CDR2 as ANQGSEA. This CDR3 is CSVEDLAGLSTDTQYF. Written as DNA, the CDR3 is TGCAGCGTTGAGGACCTAGCGGGACTCAGCACAGATACGCAGTATTTT.

V gene TRBV6-5 combines with J gene TRBJ1-4, with D unclear. V was clipped by 0 bases and J by 4 bases, with 6 bases between them. The germline CDR1 and CDR2 sequences are MNHEY and SVGAGI. CDR3 length: 14 residues. CDR3 protein: CASSYSRHNEKLFF. CDR3 sequence (DNA): TGTGCCAGCAGTTACTCGCGACATAATGAAAAACTGTTTTTT.

In this sample, this clonotype turned up a few times. This chain uses TRBV12-3 or TRBV12-4 with TRBJ1-1; no clear D. The germline V and J ends were trimmed by 3 bases and 0 bases, with 8 bases remaining between them. There are 14 residues in the CDR3. The CDR3 sequence: CASSLVRMNTEAFF. In nucleotides, the CDR3 is TGTGCCAGCAGTTTGGTGCGGATGAACACTGAAGCTTTCTTT.

J is TRBJ1-1 and V is TRBV9; D is possibly TRBD1 (5 bases). The CDR3 has 13 residues. V was clipped by 2 bases and J by 4 bases, with 9 bases between them. The germline V gene has CDR1 SGDLS and CDR2 YYNGEE. The CDR3 DNA is TGTGCCAGCAGCGTTGGGGGAAGCACTGAAGCTTTCTTT. Translating gives CASSVGGSTEAFF. Full variable domain (outside the CDR3, taken from reference TRBV9 and TRBJ1-1): DSGVTQTPKHLITATGQRVTLRCSPRSGDLSVYWYQQSLDQGLQFLIQYYNGEERAKGNILERFSAQQFPDLHSELNLSSLELGDSALYFCASSVGGSTEAFFGQGTRLTVV.